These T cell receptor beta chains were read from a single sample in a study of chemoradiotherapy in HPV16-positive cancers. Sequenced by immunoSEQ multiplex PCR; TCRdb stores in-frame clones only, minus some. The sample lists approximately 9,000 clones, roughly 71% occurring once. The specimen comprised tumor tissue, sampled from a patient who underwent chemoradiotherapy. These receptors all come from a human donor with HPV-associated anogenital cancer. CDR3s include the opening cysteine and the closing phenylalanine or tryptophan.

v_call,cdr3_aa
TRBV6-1,CASSEGSGRGSEKLFF
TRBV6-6,CASSQDRTEAFF
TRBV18,CASSPRTSGEYNEQFF
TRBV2,CASRDGTSYEQYF
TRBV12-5,CASGLAQGRGAFF
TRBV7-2,CASSYGGAGGELFF
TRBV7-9,CASSLGVNQPQHF
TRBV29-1,CSVEGTSGGPSTDTQYF
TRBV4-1,CASSQAFGRINEKLFF
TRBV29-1,CSVDRQGNEQFF
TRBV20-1,CSAYLNYGYTF
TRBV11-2,CASSLVLGERETQYF
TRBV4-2,CASSQEDPGPYEQYF
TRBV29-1,CSARTGERPGELFF
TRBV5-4,CASSLDQRDTDTQYF
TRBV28,CASSLTGEYYGYTF
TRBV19,CASSLDRRREQYF
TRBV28,CASSFRRRASTDTQYF
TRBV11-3,CASSLSERPYGYTF
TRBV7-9,CASSPRTGWSTDTQYF
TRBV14,CASSPHNYEQYF
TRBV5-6,CASSLFEGRDEQFF
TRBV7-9,CASSLTGDGYTF
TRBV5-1,CASSPGAGDEPQHF
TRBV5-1,CASSLEGTGELFF
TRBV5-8,CASSLVYVREAFF
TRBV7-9,CASSIQGSNEKLFF
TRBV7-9,CASSFRELEAFF
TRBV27,CASSLAGPTGYEQYF
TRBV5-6,CASSLAHQETQYF
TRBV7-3,CASSLRAQGPQETQYF